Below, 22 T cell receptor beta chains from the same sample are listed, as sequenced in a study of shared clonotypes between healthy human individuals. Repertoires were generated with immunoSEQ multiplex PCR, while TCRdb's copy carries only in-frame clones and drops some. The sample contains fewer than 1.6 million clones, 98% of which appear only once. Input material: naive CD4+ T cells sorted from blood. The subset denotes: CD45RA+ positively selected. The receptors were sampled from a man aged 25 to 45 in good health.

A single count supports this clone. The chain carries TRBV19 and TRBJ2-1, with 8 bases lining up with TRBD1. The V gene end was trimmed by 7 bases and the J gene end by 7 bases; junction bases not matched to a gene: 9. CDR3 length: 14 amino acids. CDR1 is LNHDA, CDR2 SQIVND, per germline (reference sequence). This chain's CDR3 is CASTMDRVRNEQFF. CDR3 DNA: TGTGCCAGTACTATGGACAGGGTAAGGAATGAGCAGTTCTTC.

The CDR3 sequence is CASSARLAGGLPANEQFF. In DNA, the CDR3 is TGTGCCAGCAGCGCAAGACTAGCGGGAGGACTACCCGCAAATGAGCAGTTCTTC. V and J are TRBV7-6 and TRBJ2-1; 13 bases align to TRBD2. Germline V gene lookup returns CDR1 SGHVS and CDR2 FNYEAQ. CDR3 length equals 18 residues. V shed 5 bases, J shed 7 bases, and the junction held 14 bases outside the gene matches.

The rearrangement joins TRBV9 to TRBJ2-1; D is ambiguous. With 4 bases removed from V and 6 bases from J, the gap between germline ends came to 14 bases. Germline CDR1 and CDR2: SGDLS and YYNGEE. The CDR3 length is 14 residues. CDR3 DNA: TGTGCCAGCAGCCCGGACCCCGCCCTCAATGAGCAGTTCTTC. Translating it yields CASSPDPALNEQFF. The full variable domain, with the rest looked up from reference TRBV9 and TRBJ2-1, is DSGVTQTPKHLITATGQRVTLRCSPRSGDLSVYWYQQSLDQGLQFLIQYYNGEERAKGNILERFSAQQFPDLHSELNLSSLELGDSALYFCASSPDPALNEQFFGPGTRLTVL.

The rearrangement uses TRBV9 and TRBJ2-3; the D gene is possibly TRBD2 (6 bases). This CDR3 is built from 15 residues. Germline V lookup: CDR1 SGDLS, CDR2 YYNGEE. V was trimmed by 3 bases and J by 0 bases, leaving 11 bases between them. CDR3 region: CASSESGRSTDTQYF. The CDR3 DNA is TGTGCCAGCAGCGAAAGCGGGCGAAGCACAGATACGCAGTATTTT. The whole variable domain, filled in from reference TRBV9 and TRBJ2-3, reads DSGVTQTPKHLITATGQRVTLRCSPRSGDLSVYWYQQSLDQGLQFLIQYYNGEERAKGNILERFSAQQFPDLHSELNLSSLELGDSALYFCASSESGRSTDTQYFGPGTRLTVL.

The CDR3 loop is CASSLVLGASGYGYTF. CDR3 nucleotides: TGTGCCAGCAGCTTGGTTTTAGGGGCTAGCGGCTATGGCTACACCTTC. V is TRBV5-4 and J is TRBJ1-2; possible D gene TRBD1, 5 bases. The germline V gene has CDR1 SGHNT and CDR2 YYREEE (reference sequence). Trimming took off 0 bases at V and 4 bases at J, with 16 bases between the two ends. The CDR3 length is 16 residues.

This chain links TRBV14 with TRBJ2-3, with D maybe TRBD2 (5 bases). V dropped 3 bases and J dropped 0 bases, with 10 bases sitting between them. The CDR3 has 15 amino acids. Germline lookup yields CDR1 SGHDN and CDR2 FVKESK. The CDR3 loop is CASSQLAVSTDTQYF. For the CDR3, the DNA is TGTGCCAGCAGCCAGCTAGCCGTAAGCACAGATACGCAGTATTTT.

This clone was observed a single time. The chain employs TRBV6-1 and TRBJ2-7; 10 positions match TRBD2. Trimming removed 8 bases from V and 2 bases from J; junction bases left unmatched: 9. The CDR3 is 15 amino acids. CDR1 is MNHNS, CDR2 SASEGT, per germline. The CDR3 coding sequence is TGTGCCAGCCCTCCCCGGGGACTAGCGCCCTACGAGCAGTACTTC. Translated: CASPPRGLAPYEQYF.

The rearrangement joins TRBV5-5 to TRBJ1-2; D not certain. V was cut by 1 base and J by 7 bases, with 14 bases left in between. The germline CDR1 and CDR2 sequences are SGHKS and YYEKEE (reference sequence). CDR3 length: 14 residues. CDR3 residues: CASSLLVAAPGYTF. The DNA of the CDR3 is TGTGCCAGCAGCTTGTTGGTGGCAGCGCCTGGCTACACCTTC.

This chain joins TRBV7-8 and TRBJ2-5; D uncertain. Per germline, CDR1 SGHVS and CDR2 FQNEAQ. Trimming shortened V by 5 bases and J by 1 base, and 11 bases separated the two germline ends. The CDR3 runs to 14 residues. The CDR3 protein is CASSLIWSQETQYF. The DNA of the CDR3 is TGTGCCAGCAGCCTAATTTGGAGCCAAGAGACCCAGTACTTC.

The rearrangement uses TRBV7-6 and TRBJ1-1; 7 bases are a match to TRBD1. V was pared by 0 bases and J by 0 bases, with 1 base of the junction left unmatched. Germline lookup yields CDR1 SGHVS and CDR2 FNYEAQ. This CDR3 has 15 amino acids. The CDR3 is CASSLAQGMNTEAFF. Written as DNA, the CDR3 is TGTGCCAGCAGCTTAGCACAGGGGATGAACACTGAAGCTTTCTTT.

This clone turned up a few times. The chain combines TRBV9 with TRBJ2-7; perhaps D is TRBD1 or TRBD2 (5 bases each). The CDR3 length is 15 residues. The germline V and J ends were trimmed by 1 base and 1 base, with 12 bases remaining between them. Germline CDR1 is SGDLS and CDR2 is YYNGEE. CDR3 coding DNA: TGTGCCAGCAGCGTAACTCCAGGGACGTCCTACGAGCAGTACTTC. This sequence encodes CASSVTPGTSYEQYF.

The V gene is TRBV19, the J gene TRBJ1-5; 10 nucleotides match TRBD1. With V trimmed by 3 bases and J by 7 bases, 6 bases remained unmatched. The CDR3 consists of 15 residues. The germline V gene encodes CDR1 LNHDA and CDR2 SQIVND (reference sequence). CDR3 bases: TGTGCCAGTAGTATGGTGGGGACAGGGGACCAGCCCCAGCATTTT. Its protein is CASSMVGTGDQPQHF.

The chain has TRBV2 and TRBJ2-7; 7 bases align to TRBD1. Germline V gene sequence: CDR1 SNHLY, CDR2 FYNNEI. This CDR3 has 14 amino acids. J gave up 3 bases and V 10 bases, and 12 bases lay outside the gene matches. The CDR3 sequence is CATSRGRQGYEQYF. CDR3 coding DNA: TGTGCCACCTCGAGGGGCCGACAGGGCTACGAGCAGTACTTC.

As DNA, the CDR3 is TGTGCCAGCAGCCAAGATCAGGCTAGCGGGGAGGTCACAGATACGCAGTATTTT. Amino acid sequence: CASSQDQASGEVTDTQYF. The J gene is TRBJ2-3, the V gene TRBV14; 9 nucleotides line up with TRBD2. Germline V gene sequence: CDR1 SGHDN, CDR2 FVKESK. The trim removed 0 bases at V and 2 bases at J, leaving 9 bases unmatched. This CDR3 contains 18 residues.

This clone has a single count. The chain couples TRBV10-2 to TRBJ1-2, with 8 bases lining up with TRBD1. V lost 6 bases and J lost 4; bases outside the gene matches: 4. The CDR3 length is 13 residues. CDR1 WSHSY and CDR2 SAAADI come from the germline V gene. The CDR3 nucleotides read TGCGCCAGCAGGCAAGGGACAGGCTATGGCTACACCTTC. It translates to CASRQGTGYGYTF.

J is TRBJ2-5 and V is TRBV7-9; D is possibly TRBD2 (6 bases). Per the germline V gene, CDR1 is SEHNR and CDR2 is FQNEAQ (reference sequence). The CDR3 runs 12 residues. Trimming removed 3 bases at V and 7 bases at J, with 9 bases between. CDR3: CASSFLGGTQYF. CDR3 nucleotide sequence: TGTGCCAGCAGCTTTCTGGGGGGGACCCAGTACTTC.

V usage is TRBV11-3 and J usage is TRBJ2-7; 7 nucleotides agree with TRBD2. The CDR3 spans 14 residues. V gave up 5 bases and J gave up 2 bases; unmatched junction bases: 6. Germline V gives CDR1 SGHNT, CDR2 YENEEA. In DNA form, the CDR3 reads TGTGCCAGCAGCCCAGGCGGGAGCACCTACGAGCAGTACTTC. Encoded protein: CASSPGGSTYEQYF.

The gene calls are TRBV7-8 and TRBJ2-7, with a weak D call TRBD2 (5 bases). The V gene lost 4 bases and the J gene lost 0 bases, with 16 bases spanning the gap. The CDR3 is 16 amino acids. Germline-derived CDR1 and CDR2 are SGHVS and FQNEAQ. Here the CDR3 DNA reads TGTGCCAGCAGCTCCCCGGGGTACTACAGCTCCTACGAGCAGTACTTC. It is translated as CASSSPGYYSSYEQYF.

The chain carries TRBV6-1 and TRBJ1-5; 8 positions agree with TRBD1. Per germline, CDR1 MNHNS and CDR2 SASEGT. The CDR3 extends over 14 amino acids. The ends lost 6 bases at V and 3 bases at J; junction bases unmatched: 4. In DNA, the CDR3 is TGTGCCAGCAGAAGACAGGGGAACAATCAGCCCCAGCATTTT. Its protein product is CASRRQGNNQPQHF.

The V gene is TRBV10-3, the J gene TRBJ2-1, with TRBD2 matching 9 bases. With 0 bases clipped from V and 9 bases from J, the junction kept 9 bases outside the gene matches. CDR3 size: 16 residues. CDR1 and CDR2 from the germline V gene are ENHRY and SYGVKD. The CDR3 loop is CAISESLASGMGEQFF. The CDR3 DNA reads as TGTGCCATCAGTGAGTCTTTGGCTAGCGGGATGGGTGAGCAGTTCTTC.

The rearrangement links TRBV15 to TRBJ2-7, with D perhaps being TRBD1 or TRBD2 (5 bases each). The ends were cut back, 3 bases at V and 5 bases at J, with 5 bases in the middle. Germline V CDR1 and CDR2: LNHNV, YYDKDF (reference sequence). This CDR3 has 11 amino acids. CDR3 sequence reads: CATSRGHEQYF. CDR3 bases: TGTGCCACCAGCAGGGGACACGAGCAGTACTTC. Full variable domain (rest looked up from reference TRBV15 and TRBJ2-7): DAMVIQNPRYQVTQFGKPVTLSCSQTLNHNVMYWYQQKSSQAPKLLFHYYDKDFNNEADTPDNFQSRRPNTSFCFLDIRSPGLGDTAMYLCATSRGHEQYFGPGTRLTVT.

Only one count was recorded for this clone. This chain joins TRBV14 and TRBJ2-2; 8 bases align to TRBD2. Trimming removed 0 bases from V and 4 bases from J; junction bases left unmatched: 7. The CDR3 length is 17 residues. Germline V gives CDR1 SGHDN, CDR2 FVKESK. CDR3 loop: CASSQDQGLVATGELFF. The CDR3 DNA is TGTGCCAGCAGCCAAGATCAGGGACTAGTCGCCACCGGGGAGCTGTTTTTT.